The sequence of this T cell receptor (beta chain) was determined in a study of CD8 T cells in ankylosing spondylitis. MiXCR, applied by TCRdb to the 5' RACE reads, yields one record per CDR3 protein. The sample carries hundreds of thousands of distinct CDR3 sequences, roughly 20% recorded once. CDR1 and CDR2 from the germline V gene are SNHLY and FYNNEI. After removal of 1 base from V and 4 bases from J, the junction contained 7 bases not matched to a gene. This CDR3 has 16 residues. This receptor was identified in a male donor with ankylosing spondylitis or in good health (not recorded which). The chain joins TRBV2 to TRBJ2-1; 7 bases are shared with TRBD2. What was sequenced was blood, either unsorted or a sorted T cell fraction (not recorded which). This CDR3 reads CASSEVGGGTYNEQFF. The CDR3 nucleotides read TGTGCCAGCAGTGAAGTCGGCGGGGGTACGTACAATGAGCAGTTCTTC.